A selection of T cell receptor beta chains follows, all from one sample in a study of T cells in Graves' hyperthyroidism and ophthalmopathy. TCRdb re-derived calls from the multiplex PCR reads in MiXCR, one entry per CDR3 protein. The data contain about 400,000 distinct CDR3 sequences, under 15% of them singletons. The specimen was blood. Receptor source: a woman between 25 and 40 years old with Graves' hyperthyroidism. Both conserved end residues are part of each CDR3. Each record gives: V gene, J gene, CDR3 protein.

TRBV6-1	TRBJ2-4	CASSPSAGRENIQYF
TRBV24-1	TRBJ2-1	CATSDRRDSSYNEQFF
TRBV28	TRBJ2-7	CASVSASGRAEQYF
TRBV3-1	TRBJ2-7	CASSHAGGPGEQYF
TRBV27	TRBJ2-7	CASSLGPNPSYEQYF
TRBV19	TRBJ2-2	CASSIGQALGRELFF
TRBV25-1	TRBJ2-7	CASRRGRYEQYF
TRBV11-2	TRBJ2-5	CASSLVTGIPQETQYF
TRBV28	TRBJ2-7	CASSSGGLDRPYEQYF
TRBV15	TRBJ2-7	CATSRDNEGPGFYEQYF
TRBV18	TRBJ2-1	CASSPLDGWATENNEQFF
TRBV2	TRBJ2-1	CASSEGLALIF
TRBV6-1	TRBJ2-7	CASSRQASSYEQYF
TRBV5-1	TRBJ2-7	CASSPGRRGLAVSSYEQYF
TRBV6-2/TRBV6-3	TRBJ1-1	CASSHDWQGASVTEAFF
TRBV20-1	TRBJ2-2	CSARGGVAGVPGELFF
TRBV5-1	TRBJ1-1	CASSAANSPEAFF
TRBV28	TRBJ2-1	CASSSTGTSMYNEQFF
TRBV18	TRBJ1-1	CASSPPAGGNTEAFF
TRBV19	TRBJ2-3	CASSMSGVGTGTQYF
TRBV28	TRBJ2-2	CASSPSDRGNTGELFF
TRBV20-1	TRBJ2-1	CSARLSSGRPPGSYNEQFF
TRBV20-1	TRBJ2-7	CSATRDLLYEQYF
TRBV2	TRBJ2-5	CASSRSGTNQETQYF
TRBV28	TRBJ1-1	CASSPPGQNTEAFF
TRBV29-1	NA	CSVGQGGNEQYF
TRBV7-2	TRBJ1-5	CASSFLQRGTTSNQPQHF
TRBV5-1	TRBJ1-2	CASREATLNYGYTF
TRBV7-9	TRBJ2-7	CASSPARSSYEQYF
TRBV5-4	TRBJ1-5	CAAAAGLGQPQHF
TRBV7-9	TRBJ2-1	CASSFVGVSIDEQFF
TRBV7-3	TRBJ2-2	CASSPRGVKGTGELFF
TRBV28	TRBJ2-7	CASNSPSGLSYEQYF
TRBV28	TRBJ1-1	CASSSGGGTEYMNTEAFF
TRBV3-1	TRBJ2-7	CASSQTGTTLSEQYF
TRBV28	TRBJ2-7	CASSLFSGLRRDEQYF
TRBV24-1	TRBJ2-2	CATSDNSYTGELFF
TRBV6-2/TRBV6-3	TRBJ2-7	CVSSYPRYGPEQYF
TRBV2	TRBJ2-3	CASSRAGATDTQYF
TRBV7-9	TRBJ2-2	CASTTQGEIVGTGELFF
TRBV20-1	TRBJ2-1	CSARKIGQGLNNEQFF
TRBV18	TRBJ1-5	CASSQSQGGSQPQHF
TRBV10-3	TRBJ2-5	CAISVAPPGTSGPQETQYF
TRBV18	TRBJ1-1	CASSPPSAKSNTEAFF
TRBV6-1	TRBJ1-2	CASRDRQNYGYTF
TRBV4-1	TRBJ2-1	CASSQDPRGGYNEQFF
TRBV30	TRBJ2-1	CAWSPGQGPEQFF
TRBV4-1	TRBJ2-1	CASSQDLAVGGIRGNEQFF
TRBV2	TRBJ2-7	CASSGTAYEQYF
TRBV12-3/TRBV12-4	TRBJ2-7	CASTRGQGINEQYF
TRBV27	TRBJ2-3	CASNLMEPPDTQYF
TRBV6-2/TRBV6-3	TRBJ2-1	CASAIRGGALNEQFF
TRBV7-2	TRBJ2-1	CASSLLPSGPPIVYNEQFF
TRBV5-1	TRBJ2-7	CASRLRANYEQYF
TRBV6-2/TRBV6-3	TRBJ2-1	CASSYGGRAYNEQFF
TRBV3-1	TRBJ1-1	CASSRRGLATEAFF
TRBV28	TRBJ1-1	CASHYSGTVNTEAFF
TRBV20-1	TRBJ2-1	CSARQRESEQFF
TRBV7-9	TRBJ2-1	CASSLGGRERDNEQFF
TRBV4-1	TRBJ2-7	CASSQVTPYEQYF